This TCR beta chain is drawn from a study of T cell responses to AZD1222 COVID-19 vaccine (dated by TCRdb to 2020 to 2023). Looking at the study overall: Because spike-specific TCR depth and breadth did not differ between the two schedules, AZD1222 recipients who got a second dose at roughly 4 weeks were pooled with those who got a second dose at roughly 12 weeks. Enrollment into the trials was organized by age into subgroups of 18-55, 56-69 and 70-plus years, and those subgroups contained approximately 150, 30 and 60 TCR-sequenced participants, respectively. A total of just over 230 trial participants underwent TCR sequencing, of whom 207 had received two doses of AZD1222 and 26 had received two doses of the MenACWY control vaccine.

Notes on this clone: Its recognized antigen is unknown. No much larger clonotype is one base removed from it; base qualities were not supplied.

Including the terminal cysteine and phenylalanine, the CDR3 comprises 18 residues. The retained sequence is limited to the CDR3, 54 bases, with the frame set at the first base. In the germline V gene (reference sequence), CDR1 corresponds to GTSNPN and CDR2 to SVGIG. Compared with germline, V lacks 0 bases and J lacks 8 bases; bases without a gene match: 19. The CDR3 regions of human TCRbeta chains were analyzed by immunosequencing. In the authors' own workflow: Repertoire TCRs were checked for matches against a reference library of SARS-CoV-2-specific TCRs that had been generated using the MIRA antigen-specificity platform. Breadth was defined as the fraction of unique TCRs that were SARS-CoV-2-associated, and depth was defined as the fraction of total T cells that were SARS-CoV-2-associated. Using the MIRA data, each spike-specific TCR was assigned both to the spike region to which the TCR was reactive and to a CD4 or CD8 class. Log10-transformed breadth and depth values were compared by one-way ANOVA with Sidak's multiple comparisons tests. The source is immuneACCESS, and TCRdb retained only in-frame sequences with V and J called. Part of the clones is not carried over; for the studies checked, unresolved V genes explain less than half of this, and the remainder is unexplained. V and J calls and clone size follow that table, whereas D and trimming were derived from the DNA. For this sample the table gives 150,000 to 190,000 clones, of which 90% were detected only once. The ten largest clones represent 1.8% of the sample.

This specimen's time point label, interpreted: baseline before first vaccination. Vaccinee samples came from UK trials COV001 and COV002, including a single-blind randomized controlled phase 2/3 trial of AZD1222 (ChAdOx1 nCoV-19) in healthy adults. For TCRbeta chain sequencing, PBMC samples from trial participants were taken at day 0 and at day 28 after the second dose. Results and caveats for the whole study, not just this receptor: After two AZD1222 doses, spike-specific TCR breadth and depth were significantly higher than at day 0 and than in MenACWY recipients. CD4 TCRs associated with the vaccine covered the entire spike protein, and the dominant responses were in regions 160-218 and 743-854. In the small 56-69-year group, the increase in depth fell short of significance, most likely because of low power. Conclusions about previously exposed vaccinees are limited because only five to seven AZD1222 recipients were SARS-CoV-2 seropositive at baseline. Most participants were white British and females outnumbered males, and the authors suggested that clonal diversity may have been underestimated. Because no samples from the day 14 peak response were available, repertoires could be characterized only after the peak T cell response. Reportedly, almost half of the unique spike-specific TCRs recognized epitopes lying outside the regions that are mutated in the B.1.351 and B.1.1.7 variants.

This chain joins TRBV30 to TRBJ1-2; 9 bases in the middle match TRBD1. This sequence originates from an adult in good health. This sample comprised peripheral blood, obtained on day 0 of AZD1222 vaccination. The CDR3 in this case is CAWSVRFSRVGQGSGYTF. The sequenced DNA is TGTGCCTGGAGTGTACGGTTTAGTAGAGTGGGACAGGGAAGCGGCTACACCTTC.